These T cell receptor beta chains were read from a single sample in a study of neoadjuvant anti-PD-1 for oral cavity cancer. The protocol was immunoSEQ multiplex PCR, while the TCRdb copy is restricted to in-frame clones and leaves out a portion. The data hold fewer than 70,000 clones, with roughly 84% observed a single time. The sample in question was PBMCs, obtained before nivolumab (anti-PD-1) treatment. The receptors were gathered from a person between 40 and 85 years old with oral cavity squamous cell carcinoma. The conserved cysteine and the conserved F or W are not part of the CDR3 here. The D gene is left open where the match is weak. Size tells how often a clone was seen (once, few, many) or the class of an expanded clone, and some rows leave it out.

j_call clone_size d_call v_call cdr3_aa
TRBJ2-6 NA TRBD1 TRBV13 ASSKQGSGANVLT
TRBJ2-5 NA NA TRBV2 ATQRAPQETQY
TRBJ1-4 NA NA TRBV4-2 ASSQDETGKLF
TRBJ2-3 NA NA TRBV7-2 ASSLAGGRDTQY
TRBJ1-2 NA NA TRBV5-4 ASSLEWSAPGYT
TRBJ2-2 few NA TRBV19 ASKASVNTGELF
TRBJ2-2 few NA TRBV18 ASSPVGGGGGELF
TRBJ1-2 few NA TRBV29-1 RTEEGYGYT
TRBJ2-5 NA NA TRBV5-4 ASSLRRGVGQETQY
TRBJ1-2 NA NA TRBV28 ASSFLWGGYT
TRBJ2-7 NA NA TRBV20-1 SAAQPNEQY
TRBJ2-1 NA NA TRBV20-1 SASYYNEQF
TRBJ2-2 NA NA TRBV4-1 ASSLGQLNTGELF
TRBJ1-1 NA TRBD1 TRBV2 ASRGQLVTTEAF
TRBJ2-5 NA TRBD1 TRBV7-9 ASSLATGGETQY
TRBJ2-1 NA TRBD1 TRBV29-1 SVPYWTGPYNEQF
TRBJ2-7 NA NA TRBV6-5 ASSYSSLHAGEQY
TRBJ1-6 NA NA TRBV11-1 ASSFINSPLH
TRBJ2-5 NA NA TRBV11-2 ASSLEQGSETQY
TRBJ1-2 NA NA TRBV11-2 ASSPRGGANYGYT
TRBJ2-2 few NA TRBV2 ASARQGITGELF
TRBJ2-7 NA TRBD1 TRBV13 ASSSLTGGVTYEQY
TRBJ2-7 few TRBD1 TRBV7-3 ASSRGTGSDEQY